This T cell receptor (beta chain) was recovered during a study of blood T cell repertoires in COVID-19. Cohorts were determined from participant-reported clinical history. Donors in Cohort 3 counted as recovered after two negative PCRs, clearance, or symptom resolution. Assay: immunoSEQ multiplex PCR; the TCRdb copy retains only in-frame clones and omits some. The table has a few hundred thousand clones, approximately 83% seen once. This clonotype was sampled from a man younger than 45 who had recovered from COVID-19. The specimen was PBMCs or T cells enriched from blood (not recorded which).

The CDR3 loop reads CASSYSNRAYSPLHF. Here the CDR3 DNA reads TGTGCCAGCAGTTACTCGAACAGGGCTTATTCACCCCTCCACTTT. The chain uses TRBV6-2 or TRBV6-3 and TRBJ1-6, with D possibly matching TRBD1 (6 bases). This CDR3 contains 15 residues. V lost 0 bases and J 8 bases, leaving 11 bases between the germline ends. Germline V gene data show CDR1 as MNHEY and CDR2 as SVGEGT.